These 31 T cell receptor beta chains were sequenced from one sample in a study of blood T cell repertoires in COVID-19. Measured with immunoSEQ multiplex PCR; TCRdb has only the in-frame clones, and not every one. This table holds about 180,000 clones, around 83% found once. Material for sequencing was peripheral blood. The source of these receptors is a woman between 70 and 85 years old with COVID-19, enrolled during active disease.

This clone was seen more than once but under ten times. The CDR3 coding sequence is TGTGCCAGCTCGCGGACCGGGATCAGCTACGAGCAGTACTTC. It encodes CASSRTGISYEQYF. The V gene is TRBV18, the J gene TRBJ2-7; D possibly corresponds to TRBD2 (5 bases). V lost 6 bases and J lost 3, with 15 bases in between. The CDR3 length is 14 residues. From germline, CDR1 is KGHSH and CDR2 LQKENI.

CDR3 loop: CASSPWETSEKLFF. Written as DNA, the CDR3 is TGTGCCAGCAGTCCCTGGGAGACAAGTGAAAAACTGTTTTTT. The chain combines TRBV27 with TRBJ1-4; D is unresolved. The germline V and J ends were trimmed by 5 bases and 7 bases, with 14 bases remaining between them. The germline V gene has CDR1 MNHEY and CDR2 SMNVEV (reference sequence). The CDR3 is made up of 14 amino acids. Combining the CDR3 with reference TRBV27 and TRBJ1-4 gives the whole variable domain EAQVTQNPRYLITVTGKKLTVTCSQNMNHEYMSWYRQDPGLGLRQIYYSMNVEVTDKGDVPEGYKVSRKEKRNFPLILESPSPNQTSLYFCASSPWETSEKLFFGSGTQLSVL.

Here the CDR3 DNA reads TGTGCCAGCAGTTACAGCAGGGGCAATGGCTACACCTTC. The encoded protein is CASSYSRGNGYTF. V and J are TRBV6-2 or TRBV6-3 and TRBJ1-2; maybe TRBD1 (6 bases). CDR3 length: 13 residues. Germline-derived CDR1 and CDR2 are MNHEY and SVGEGT. The V and J ends lost 2 bases and 6 bases respectively, with 10 bases between them.

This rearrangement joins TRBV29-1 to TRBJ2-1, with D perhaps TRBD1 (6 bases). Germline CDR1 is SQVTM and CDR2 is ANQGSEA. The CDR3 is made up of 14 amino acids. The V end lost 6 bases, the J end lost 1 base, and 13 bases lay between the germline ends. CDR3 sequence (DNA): TGCAGCGTGAAACAGGGAAGGTCCTACAATGAGCAGTTCTTC. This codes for CSVKQGRSYNEQFF.

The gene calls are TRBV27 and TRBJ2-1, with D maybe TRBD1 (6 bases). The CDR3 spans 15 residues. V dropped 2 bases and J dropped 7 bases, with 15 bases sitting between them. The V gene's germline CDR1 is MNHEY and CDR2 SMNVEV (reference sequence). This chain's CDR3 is CASSLNRVGQNEQFF. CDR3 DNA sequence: TGTGCCAGCAGTTTAAACAGGGTAGGGCAGAATGAGCAGTTCTTC.

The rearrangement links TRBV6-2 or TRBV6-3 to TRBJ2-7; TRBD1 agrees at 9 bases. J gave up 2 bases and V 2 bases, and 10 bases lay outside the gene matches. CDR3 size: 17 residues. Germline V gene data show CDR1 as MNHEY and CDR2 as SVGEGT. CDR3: CASSYTLYRQGAYEQYF. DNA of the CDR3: TGTGCCAGCAGTTACACATTATACCGACAGGGGGCCTACGAGCAGTACTTC.

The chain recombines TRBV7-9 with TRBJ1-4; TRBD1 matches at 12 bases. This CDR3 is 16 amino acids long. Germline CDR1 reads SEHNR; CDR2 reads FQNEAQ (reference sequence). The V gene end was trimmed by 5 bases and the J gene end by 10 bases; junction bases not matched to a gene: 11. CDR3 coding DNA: TGTGCCAGCAGCAGAGATTCCGGGACAGGGGGCGGAAAACTGTTTTTT. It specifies CASSRDSGTGGGKLFF.

The CDR3 reads CASSLGLSGRRGDTQYF. CDR3 nucleotides: TGTGCCAGCAGCTTGGGACTAAGCGGGAGACGGGGAGATACGCAGTATTTT. The gene calls are TRBV7-2 and TRBJ2-3; 8 positions match TRBD2. This CDR3 has 17 amino acids. CDR1 and CDR2 from the germline V gene are SGHTA and FQGNSA. Trimming cost V 3 bases and J 5 bases; bases outside gene matches: 13.

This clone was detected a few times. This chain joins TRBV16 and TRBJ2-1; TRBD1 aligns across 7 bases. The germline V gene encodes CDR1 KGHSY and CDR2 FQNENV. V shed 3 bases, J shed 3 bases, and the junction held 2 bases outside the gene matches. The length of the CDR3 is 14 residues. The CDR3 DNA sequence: TGTGCCAGCAGCCAGGGACAGTTCTACAATGAGCAGTTCTTC. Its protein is CASSQGQFYNEQFF.

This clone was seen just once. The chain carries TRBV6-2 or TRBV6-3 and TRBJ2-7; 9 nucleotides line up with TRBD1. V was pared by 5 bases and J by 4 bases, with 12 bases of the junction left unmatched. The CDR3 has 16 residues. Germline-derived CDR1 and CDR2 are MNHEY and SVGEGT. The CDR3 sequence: CASSPGQGKGVYEQYF. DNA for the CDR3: TGTGCCAGCAGTCCCGGACAGGGGAAGGGGGTTTACGAGCAGTACTTC.

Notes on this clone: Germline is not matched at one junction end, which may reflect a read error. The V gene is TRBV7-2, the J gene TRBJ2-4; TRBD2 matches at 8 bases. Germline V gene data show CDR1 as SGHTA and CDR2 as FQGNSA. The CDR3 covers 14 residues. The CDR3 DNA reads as TGTGCCAGCAGCTTAGTGGGTTTAGCGGGATATCCGAACTTC. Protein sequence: CASSLVGLAGYPNF.

The CDR3 spells CASSIGDYEGRYEQYF. The CDR3 coding sequence is TGTGCCAGTAGTATAGGGGACTACGAAGGCCGCTACGAGCAGTACTTC. The chain is built from TRBV19 and TRBJ2-7; 7 bases match TRBD2. V dropped 1 base and J dropped 3; count of bases not matched to a gene: 9. Germline V gene lookup returns CDR1 LNHDA and CDR2 SQIVND (reference sequence). This CDR3 spans 16 amino acids.

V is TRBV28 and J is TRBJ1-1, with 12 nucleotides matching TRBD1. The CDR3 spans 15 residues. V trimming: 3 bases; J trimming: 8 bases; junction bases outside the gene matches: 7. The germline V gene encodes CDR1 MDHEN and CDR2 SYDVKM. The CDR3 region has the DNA TGTGCCAGCAGTTTGGGGGACAGGGGGCGACTAGAAGCTTTCTTT. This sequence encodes CASSLGDRGRLEAFF.

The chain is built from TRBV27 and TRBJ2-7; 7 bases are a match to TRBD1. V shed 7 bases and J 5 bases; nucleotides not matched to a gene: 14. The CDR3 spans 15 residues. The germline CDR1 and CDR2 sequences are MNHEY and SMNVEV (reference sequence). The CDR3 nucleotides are TGTGCCAGCATGAGGTTACAGGGGCCATTCCACGAGCAGTACTTC. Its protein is CASMRLQGPFHEQYF.

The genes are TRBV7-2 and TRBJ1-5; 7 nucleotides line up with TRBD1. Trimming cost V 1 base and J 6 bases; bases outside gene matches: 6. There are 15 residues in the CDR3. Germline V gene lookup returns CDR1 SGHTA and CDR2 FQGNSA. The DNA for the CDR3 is TGTGCCAGCAGCTTAGGGGACAGAAATGGTCAGCCCCAGCATTTT. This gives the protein CASSLGDRNGQPQHF.

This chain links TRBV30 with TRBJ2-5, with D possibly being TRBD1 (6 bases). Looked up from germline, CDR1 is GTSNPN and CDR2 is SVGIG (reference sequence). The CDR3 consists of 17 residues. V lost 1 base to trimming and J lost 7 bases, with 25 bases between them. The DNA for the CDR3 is TGTGCCTGGAGTGGCCGGCAATATCGGGACAACTCGGGGACCCAGTACTTC. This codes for CAWSGRQYRDNSGTQYF.

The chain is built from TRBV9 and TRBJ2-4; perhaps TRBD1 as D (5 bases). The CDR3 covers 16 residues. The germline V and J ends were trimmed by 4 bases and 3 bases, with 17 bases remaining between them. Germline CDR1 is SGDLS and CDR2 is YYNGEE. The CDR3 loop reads CASSPERVRGKNIQYF. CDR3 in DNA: TGTGCCAGCAGCCCCGAAAGGGTTAGGGGCAAAAACATTCAGTACTTC.

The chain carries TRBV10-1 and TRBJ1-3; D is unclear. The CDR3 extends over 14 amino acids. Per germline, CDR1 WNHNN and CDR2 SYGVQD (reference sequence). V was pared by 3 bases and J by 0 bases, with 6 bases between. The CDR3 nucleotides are TGCGCCAGCAGTGACGGGAGCTCTGGAAACACCATATATTTT. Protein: CASSDGSSGNTIYF.

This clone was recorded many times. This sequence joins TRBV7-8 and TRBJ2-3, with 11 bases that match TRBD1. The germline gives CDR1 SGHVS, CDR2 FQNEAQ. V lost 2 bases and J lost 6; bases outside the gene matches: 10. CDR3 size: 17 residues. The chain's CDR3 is CASSLLVSGQGVDTQYF. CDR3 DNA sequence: TGTGCCAGCAGCTTATTGGTTTCGGGACAGGGGGTGGATACGCAGTATTTT.

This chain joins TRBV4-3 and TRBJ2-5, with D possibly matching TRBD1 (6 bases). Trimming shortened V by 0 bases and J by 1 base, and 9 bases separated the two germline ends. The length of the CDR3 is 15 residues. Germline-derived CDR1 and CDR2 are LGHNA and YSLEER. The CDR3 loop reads CASSQDNRAQETQYF. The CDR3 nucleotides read TGCGCCAGCAGCCAAGATAACAGGGCCCAAGAGACCCAGTACTTC.

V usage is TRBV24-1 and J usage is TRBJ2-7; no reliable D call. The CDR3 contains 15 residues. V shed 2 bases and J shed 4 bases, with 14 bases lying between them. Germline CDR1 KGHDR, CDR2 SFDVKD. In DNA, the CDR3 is TGTGCCACCAGTGATTCCACCGGGTCGAAATACGAGCAGTACTTC. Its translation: CATSDSTGSKYEQYF.

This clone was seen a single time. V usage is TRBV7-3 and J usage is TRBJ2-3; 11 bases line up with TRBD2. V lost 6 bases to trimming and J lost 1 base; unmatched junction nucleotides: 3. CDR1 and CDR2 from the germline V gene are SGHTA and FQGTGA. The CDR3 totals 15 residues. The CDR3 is CASSLLAGGTDTQYF. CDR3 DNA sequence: TGTGCCAGCAGTTTACTAGCGGGAGGCACAGATACGCAGTATTTT.

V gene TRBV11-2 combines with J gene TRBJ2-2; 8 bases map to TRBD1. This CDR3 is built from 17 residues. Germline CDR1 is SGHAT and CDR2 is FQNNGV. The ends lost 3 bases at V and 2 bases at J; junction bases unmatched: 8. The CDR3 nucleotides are TGTGCCAGCAGCTTTCCTCAGGGGGCACGTAACACCGGGGAGCTGTTTTTT. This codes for CASSFPQGARNTGELFF. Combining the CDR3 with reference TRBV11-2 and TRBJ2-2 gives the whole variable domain EAGVAQSPRYKIIEKRQSVAFWCNPISGHATLYWYQQILGQGPKLLIQFQNNGVVDDSQLPKDRFSAERLKGVDSTLKIQPAKLEDSAVYLCASSFPQGARNTGELFFGEGSRLTVL.

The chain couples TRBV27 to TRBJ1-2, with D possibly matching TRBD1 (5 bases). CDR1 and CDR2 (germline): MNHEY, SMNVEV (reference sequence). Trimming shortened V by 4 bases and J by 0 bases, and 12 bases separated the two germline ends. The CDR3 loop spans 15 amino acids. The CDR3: CASSSRQLTNYGYTF. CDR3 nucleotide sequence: TGTGCCAGCAGTTCAAGACAGCTTACTAACTATGGCTACACCTTC.

The CDR3 DNA reads TGCGCCAGCAGCCAAGATCTAAGGAGGGGTGGCAATCAGCCCCAGCATTTT. Its translation: CASSQDLRRGGNQPQHF. V usage is TRBV4-1 and J usage is TRBJ1-5; possible D gene TRBD1, 5 bases. The CDR3 covers 17 residues. The germline gives CDR1 MGHRA, CDR2 YSYEKL. V was cut by 0 bases and J by 2 bases, with 14 bases left in between.

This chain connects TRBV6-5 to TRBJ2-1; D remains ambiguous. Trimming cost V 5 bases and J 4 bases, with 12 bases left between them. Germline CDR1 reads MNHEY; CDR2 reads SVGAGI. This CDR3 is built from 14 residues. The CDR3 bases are TGTGCCAGCAGTATAACAGTTAGTTACAATGAGCAGTTCTTC. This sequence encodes CASSITVSYNEQFF.

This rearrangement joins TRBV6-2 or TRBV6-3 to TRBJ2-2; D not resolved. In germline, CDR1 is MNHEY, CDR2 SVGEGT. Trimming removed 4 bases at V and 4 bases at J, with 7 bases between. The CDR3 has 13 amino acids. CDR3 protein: CASSSYITGELFF. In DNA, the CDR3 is TGTGCCAGCAGTTCTTATATCACCGGGGAGCTGTTTTTT.

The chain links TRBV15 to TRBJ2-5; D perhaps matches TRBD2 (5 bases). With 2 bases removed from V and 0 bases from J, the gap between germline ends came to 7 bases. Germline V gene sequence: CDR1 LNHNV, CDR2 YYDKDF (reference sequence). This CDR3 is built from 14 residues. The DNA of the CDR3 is TGTGCCACCAGCAGAACTAGGAACCAAGAGACCCAGTACTTC. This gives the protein CATSRTRNQETQYF.

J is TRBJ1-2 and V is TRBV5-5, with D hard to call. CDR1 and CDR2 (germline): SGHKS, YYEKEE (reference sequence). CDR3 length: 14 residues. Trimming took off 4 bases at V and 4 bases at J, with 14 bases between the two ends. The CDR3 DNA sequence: TGTGCCAGCAGCCCTACGCGGGTGGGCTATGGCTACACCTTC. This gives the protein CASSPTRVGYGYTF.

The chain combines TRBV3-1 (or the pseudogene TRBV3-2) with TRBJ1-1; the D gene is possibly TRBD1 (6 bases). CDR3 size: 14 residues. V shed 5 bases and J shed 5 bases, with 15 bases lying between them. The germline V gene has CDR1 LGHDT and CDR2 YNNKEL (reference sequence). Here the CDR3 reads CASSYQRGMTEAFF. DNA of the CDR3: TGTGCCAGCAGCTACCAAAGGGGGATGACTGAAGCTTTCTTT.

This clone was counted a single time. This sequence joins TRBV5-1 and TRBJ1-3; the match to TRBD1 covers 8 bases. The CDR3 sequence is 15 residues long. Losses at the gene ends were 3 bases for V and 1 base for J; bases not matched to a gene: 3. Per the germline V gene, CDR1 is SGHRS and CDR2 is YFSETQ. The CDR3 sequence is CASSSTGESGNTIYF. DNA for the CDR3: TGCGCCAGCAGCTCGACAGGGGAATCTGGAAACACCATATATTTT.